The 15 T cell receptor beta chains presented below share a single source sample, sequenced in a study of response to subunit inactivated influenza vaccine. TCRdb recomputed calls from the RT-PCR reads with MiXCR, one row per CDR3 protein. Found here are roughly 760,000 distinct CDR3 sequences, 20% to 25% of them singletons; the top ten hold 10%. The source material was PBMCs from blood, sampled 4 to 6 days after vaccination. These receptors were taken from a middle-aged man who received an inactivated influenza vaccine.

There are a few counts of this clonotype. J is TRBJ2-5 and V is TRBV7-8; 13 bases are shared with TRBD2. The trim removed 7 bases at V and 5 bases at J, leaving 19 bases unmatched. CDR1 SGHVS and CDR2 FQNEAQ come from the germline V gene. This CDR3 spans 19 amino acids. CDR3 nucleotide sequence: TGTGCCAGCACAGCTTATGCTTGGACTAGCGGGAGTAAAGGGGAGACCCAGTACTTC. Its protein product is CASTAYAWTSGSKGETQYF.

With respect to this clonotype: A much larger clone differs by one base, so this may be a read error. The chain couples TRBV29-1 to TRBJ1-1; D is undetermined. The length of the CDR3 is 11 residues. Germline V gene lookup returns CDR1 SQVTM and CDR2 ANQGSEA. This CDR3 reads CSVGTRTEALF. The CDR3 DNA follows: TGCAGCGTTGGGACTCGGACTGAAGCTCTCTTT.

The rearrangement uses TRBV28 and TRBJ1-2; TRBD1 matches 7 bases. The CDR3 is made up of 16 amino acids. Germline V lookup: CDR1 MDHEN, CDR2 SYDVKM. Trimming removed 6 bases from V and 4 bases from J; junction bases left unmatched: 14. The CDR3 region has the DNA TGTGCCAGCAGAACGACCCGGACAGGCGCTACCTATGGCTACACCTTC. Translation: CASRTTRTGATYGYTF.

This clonotype appeared a few times. The CDR3 sequence is CASASATGANVLTF. The CDR3 DNA reads as TGTGCCAGCGCTTCCGCCACTGGGGCCAACGTCCTGACTTTC. This chain uses TRBV12-3 or TRBV12-4 with TRBJ2-6; no clear D. The CDR3 extends over 14 amino acids. The ends were cut back, 8 bases at V and 2 bases at J, with 10 bases in the middle.

This clonotype occurred many times. V gene TRBV12-3 or TRBV12-4 combines with J gene TRBJ2-1; 10 nucleotides align to TRBD2. CDR3 length: 16 residues. With V trimmed by 3 bases and J by 5 bases, 7 bases remained unmatched. The CDR3 sequence is CASSFGWLAGDNEQFF. The CDR3 nucleotides are TGTGCCAGCAGTTTTGGGTGGCTAGCGGGAGACAATGAGCAGTTCTTC.

V gene TRBV10-3 combines with J gene TRBJ2-5, with D perhaps matching TRBD1 or TRBD2 (5 bases each). Germline CDR1 and CDR2: ENHRY and SYGVKD. This CDR3 has 11 amino acids. Trimming stripped 7 bases from V and 4 bases from J, with 7 bases between. In DNA, the CDR3 is TGTGCCATCAAGGGGAGAGAGACCCAGTACTTC. This gives the protein CAIKGRETQYF.

This CDR3 reads CASSLVPRSTDTQYF. Here the CDR3 DNA reads TGTGCCAGCAGTTTAGTCCCTCGTTCCACAGATACGCAGTATTTT. The chain joins TRBV12-3 or TRBV12-4 to TRBJ2-3; D not certain. The ends were cut back, 1 base at V and 2 bases at J, with 10 bases in the middle. CDR3 size: 15 residues.

J is TRBJ2-7 and V is TRBV7-2; TRBD1 matches 10 bases. Germline trimming cut 3 bases from V and 5 bases from J; bases unmatched to any gene: 7. The CDR3 is 15 residues long. Germline CDR1 reads SGHTA; CDR2 reads FQGNSA. The CDR3 spells CASSLPGQGLNEQYF. DNA for the CDR3: TGTGCCAGCAGCTTGCCGGGACAGGGGCTGAACGAGCAGTACTTC.

This clonotype came up many times. The genes are TRBV12-3 or TRBV12-4 and TRBJ2-7, with 7 bases aligning to TRBD1. V lost 7 bases to trimming and J lost 2 bases; unmatched junction nucleotides: 2. The CDR3 has 12 amino acids. The DNA of the CDR3 is TGTGCCAGCACAACAGGGGCCTACGAGCAGTACTTC. As protein: CASTTGAYEQYF.

The V gene is TRBV10-3, the J gene TRBJ2-1; the match to TRBD1 covers 9 bases. The CDR3 sequence is 13 residues long. The J segment lost 6 bases and the V segment lost 7 bases, leaving 4 bases of the junction unmatched. Germline V CDR1 and CDR2: ENHRY, SYGVKD. The CDR3 coding sequence is TGTGCCATCACTCCGGGACAGGGCAATGAGCAGTTCTTC. It specifies CAITPGQGNEQFF.

V and J are TRBV20-1 and TRBJ2-7, with 10 nucleotides matching TRBD1. Per germline, CDR1 DFQATT and CDR2 SNEGSKA (reference sequence). V shed 3 bases, J shed 6 bases, and the junction held 8 bases outside the gene matches. This CDR3 spans 14 amino acids. CDR3 DNA: TGCAGTGCTAGCAAGCGACAGGGGGCGCCCGAGCAGTACTTC. Its translation is CSASKRQGAPEQYF.

In this sample, this clonotype turned up many times. The chain couples TRBV29-1 to TRBJ2-7; weak D call: TRBD1 (5 bases). The CDR3 runs to 12 residues. CDR1 is SQVTM, CDR2 ANQGSEA, per germline. V shed 2 bases and J shed 2 bases, with 7 bases lying between them. For the CDR3, the DNA is TGCAGCGTTGAAAAGGGGCCCTACGAGCAGTACTTC. It translates to CSVEKGPYEQYF.

V and J are TRBV6-1 and TRBJ1-4; D is unclear. The length of the CDR3 is 13 residues. CDR1 is MNHNS and CDR2 is SASEGT in the germline V gene. Deletions cut 7 bases from V and 3 bases from J, with 9 bases between. CDR3 in amino acids: CASIPRPNEKLFF. CDR3 nucleotide sequence: TGTGCCAGCATTCCGCGGCCTAATGAAAAACTGTTTTTT.

The sample holds a few counts of this clonotype. V and J are TRBV6-2 or TRBV6-3 and TRBJ2-2; 7 bases match TRBD1. Germline V CDR1 and CDR2: MNHEY, SVGEGT. Trimming took 5 bases from V and 0 from J; bases not matched to a gene: 3. The CDR3 sequence is 15 residues long. The CDR3 sequence: CASSPDRANTGELFF. DNA for the CDR3: TGTGCCAGCAGTCCTGACAGGGCGAACACCGGGGAGCTGTTTTTT.

Ten or more counts support this clonotype. The chain has TRBV12-3 or TRBV12-4 and TRBJ2-5, with 7 bases that match TRBD1. This CDR3 contains 14 residues. Trimming took 7 bases from V and 5 from J; bases not matched to a gene: 10. The CDR3 bases are TGTGCCAGCACCATCAGAGGGGGCGGTGAGACCCAGTACTTC. This translates into CASTIRGGGETQYF.